Listed here is a single T cell receptor (beta chain). As yet, its antigen is unknown. One junction end disagrees with the germline gene, perhaps due to a read error. This sample is drawn from a study of cytomegalovirus exposure and HLA in healthy donors. Study-level results: It was reported in a later analysis that an Asian-associated ancestry cluster showed fewer N-insertions than the roughly 670-donor mean. For most TCR sequences rarity was the rule, although some public TCRs occurred in many donors. In a later analysis, at a false discovery rate of 0.05, 16,951 TCR beta sequences matched HLA alleles. CMV antigen specificity of three CMV-associated chains was confirmed in vitro.

The CDR3 has 14 residues. CDR1 and CDR2 from the germline V gene are SGHTA and FQGNSA. The PCR had 60 Vbeta and 13 Jbeta primers. Using immunoSEQ multiplex PCR, the repertoire was profiled, and TCRdb retains in-frame clones only, with some absent. The sample lists roughly 130,000 clones, around 74% occurring once. The sequenced material came from PBMCs. This sequence originates from a woman aged 45 to 65 in good health and CMV-seropositive. This sequence joins TRBV7-2 and TRBJ1-2, with a weak D call TRBD1 (6 bases). Here the CDR3 reads CASSGGGAPLGYPF. CDR3 bases: TGTGCCAGCAGTGGAGGGGGGGCCCCTTTGGGCTACCCCTTC. Full variable domain (remainder filled in from reference TRBV7-2 and TRBJ1-2): GAGVSQSPSNKVTEKGKDVELRCDPISGHTALYWYRQSLGQGLEFLIYFQGNSAPDKSGLPSDRFSAERTGGSVSTLTIQRTQQEDSAVYLCASSGGGAPLGYPFGSGTRLTVV.